Included here is one T cell receptor (beta chain) sequence, with context. Its binding antigen is unknown. No much larger clone is present one base from it, and per-base qualities are unavailable. These data come from a study of cytomegalovirus exposure and HLA in healthy donors listed by TCRdb under 2017. About the investigation overall: An earlier analysis of roughly 500 of the donors reported 250 to 300 Gb of sequence data and some 100 million unique TCR beta sequences from 150 million to 200 million T cells. Among almost 400 genotyped donors of the cohort, an average of approximately 230,000 unique TCR beta nucleotide sequences were sequenced per donor, around a sixth of them non-productive. In an earlier analysis of more than 550 of the donors, high-throughput TCR beta sequencing was used to judge whether each TCR beta V gene segment behaved as functional or pseudogenic. Every repertoire in the discovery cohort had been generated on one and the same sequencing platform. Donor age, sex, ethnicity and CMV serostatus were collected together with the repertoire data. Both class I and class II loci were covered by HLA typing, at four-digit resolution. In a later analysis, previously published TCR beta repertoires from hundreds of donors were re-analyzed and high-resolution HLA genotyping was added so that TCR occurrence patterns could be studied. The study used immunosequencing to profile the T cell repertoires of around 600 subjects and linked those repertoires to cytomegalovirus serostatus. The later analysis used no new phenotypic data to find candidate immune exposures, relying instead on TCR beta sequences and their occurrence across donors. The study aimed to test whether signatures of past pathogen exposure could be identified by cataloging public T cell receptors. Genome-wide SNP genotypes for about 65% of the roughly 670 donors were used in a later genetic analysis, which treated that subset as a discovery cohort. High-throughput TCR immunosequencing, statistical association of individual TCRs with disease status, and machine learning were combined to predict cytomegalovirus infection status. Typing coverage differed by locus: A, B, C, DRB1 and DQB1 were typed in roughly 629-640 donors, DQA1 in around 500, DPA1 in roughly 590, and DPB1 in around 440. In addition to the first cohort of around 670 subjects, a separate validation cohort of 100 to 150 different subjects was used. Approximately 300 gigabases of sequencing data and around 85 million unique TCR sequences made up an early release that covered 500 to 650 HLA-typed donors. Among the roughly 430 genotyped donors, 75% to 90% belonged to the genetic ancestry cluster associated with self-reported Caucasian donors. Four or five DR-DQ haplotypes were handled as single units for association and clustering because linkage in the cohort was strong.

The cohort was made up of roughly 670 healthy bone marrow donors. At the time of sampling, all cohort members were nominally healthy, though unrecorded immune exposures were likely present. The donor was CMV seronegative and belonged to the group of 350 or so seronegative cohort members. A peripheral blood sample was collected from each donor, and TCR beta sequencing was performed on peripheral blood mononuclear cells. Genomic DNA extraction from the blood cell samples was performed with the Qiagen DNeasy Blood Extraction Kit. Overall study results and their limits: An earlier analysis of approximately 600 of the donors showed that most TCR beta V segments appeared in productive rearrangements either about 90% or about 30% of the time, which broadly matched IMGT annotations. According to a later analysis, parvovirus B19, influenza, CMV and Epstein-Barr virus appeared linked to several top co-occurrence clusters. Roughly uniform sequencing depth across donors was assumed in presence/absence analyses, although this assumption may not hold. The classifier was reported to diagnose cytomegalovirus status with high specificity and sensitivity in both the original cohort and the validation cohort. Because the 87-base-pair reads could not distinguish some IMGT-functional V segments, including TRBV6-2 and TRBV6-3, those segments were excluded. HLA typing was unavailable for some donors at each locus, so association tests used only the typed subset. At a false discovery rate of 0.05, a later analysis linked approximately 18,000 TCR beta sequences to specific HLA alleles. In the study, around 150 TCR beta chains were listed as associated with cytomegalovirus. A later genetic analysis reported fewer N-insertions in productive TCRs among donors in an Asian-associated ancestry cluster than the approximately 700-donor mean. Because counts were too low, 15 to 20 rarely observed V segments, including chromosome 9 orphons, were excluded from the earlier analysis of 587 of the donors. According to a later analysis, TCR association rates differed among HLA loci, with DRB1 alleles showing the most associated TCRs and HLA-C alleles showing the fewest. CMV serostatus was the only immune exposure information available for the cohort. A further reported finding was that TCR beta sequences accurately predicted the HLA-A and HLA-B alleles for most subjects in the first cohort. V-gene and J-gene trimming of TCR beta chains was associated with a missense DCLRE1C variant in a later genetic analysis, and the association was replicated in an independent cohort. Linkage disequilibrium might explain the correlated functional status among segregating V segments, but an unknown experimental factor could not be ruled out. While some public TCRs were present in many individuals, most TCR sequences turned up only very rarely across donors. Only TCR beta chains were sequenced in this cohort, and the absence of alpha or paired-chain data limited detectable features. In vitro tests confirmed that a few of the cytomegalovirus-associated TCR beta chains recognize cytomegalovirus antigens. A group of highly shared sequence variants was considered likely to be a technical artifact of the sequencing pipeline. Compared with equally common non-associated chains, HLA-associated TCR beta chains in a later analysis were more clonally expanded and had lower generation probabilities. According to a later analysis, most CMV-associated TCR beta chains appeared to be HLA-restricted, and the HLA associations seemed to be driven largely by CMV exposure. It was suggested by the authors that the approach could potentially be generalized to other disease states and immunological phenotypes. When HLA alleles, especially DR and DQ, strongly co-occurred, attributing TCR associations to individual alleles was difficult.

CDR3 length: 15 amino acids, cysteine to phenylalanine. The retained sequence is limited to the CDR3, 45 bases, with the frame set at the first base. Trimming at the junction amounts to 5 bases on V and 0 bases on J, and the germline ends lie 11 bases apart. CDR1 and CDR2 were assigned from the germline V gene as SGHTA and FQGNSA. Library preparation used the immunoSEQ multiplex PCR assay. For the multiplex PCR, a mixture combining 60 forward primers for TCR Vbeta segments and 13 reverse primers for TCR Jbeta segments was used. A multiplex PCR assay on genomic DNA amplified the CDR3 region of rearranged TCR beta genes. The Illumina HiSeq System was used to sequence the amplified TCR beta libraries as 87-base-pair reads. The authors' analysis ran thus. Across the roughly 700 repertoires, a later analysis counted tens of millions of unique TCR beta chains, around 11 million of which were shared by at least two donors. A nearest-neighbor algorithm error-corrected the raw reads and collapsed the reads into unique sequences, merging closely related sequences to remove PCR and sequencing errors. Alignment of CDR3 sequences to IMGT reference sequences was used to assign V, D and J gene segments. For a sequence to be retained, a match of at least six nucleotides was required to both a V gene segment and a J gene segment. Rearrangements were called productive when the CDR3 lacked stop codons and stayed in frame with V and J; all others were non-productive. CDR3 was defined by IMGT convention, running from the second conserved V-encoded cysteine to the conserved J-encoded phenylalanine. The earlier analysis of about 560 of the donors excluded any sequence lacking an unambiguous match to a single V gene segment. An earlier analysis of fewer than 750 of the donors called V segments functional above 56.7% productive rearrangements and segregating when the between-donor standard deviation exceeded 5%. A statistical classification framework was built for diagnosing cytomegalovirus status from the catalog of TCR beta chain sequences. In a later analysis, V and J genes were assigned by comparing TCR nucleotide sequences against IMGT/GENE-DB human TR gene sequences. Using the TCRdist pipeline, a later analysis assigned CDR3 sequences along with most-parsimonious VDJ recombination scenarios. In a later analysis, each TCR beta chain was defined by its CDR3 amino acid sequence together with its V-gene family, and reads without a unique V-gene family were excluded. A later analysis removed several hundred highly shared, low-generation-probability nucleotide sequences to deal with suspected cross-contamination and a sequencing artifact. For each public chain, a later analysis derived a clonal expansion index from normalized ranks of inferred template counts within each repertoire. A later analysis computed generation probabilities with a VDJ recombination model fitted to out-of-frame rearrangements, and checked the results against IGoR. In a later analysis, hypergeometric tests were used to score TCR-TCR, TCR-HLA and TCR-CMV co-occurrence, with a repertoire-size bias correction applied to TCR pairs. A later analysis estimated false discovery rates by permuting HLA or CMV assignments 20 times. In a later analysis, co-occurring TCRs were grouped with DBSCAN, and TCRdist sequence similarity was added when clustering was performed within HLA-allele-positive subsets. Co-occurrence clustering excluded repertoires with fewer than 30,000 or more than 120,000 public chains, plus five with anomalous nucleotide sharing. TCRdb stores this immuneACCESS table with in-frame sequences only. Part of the clones is absent; in the studies checked, under half of the shortfall reflects unresolved V genes, and no reason is known for the rest. D and trimming come from the DNA, and the V and J calls and clone size come from that table. For this sample there are 150,000 to 200,000 clones; about three quarters appear just once. The ten largest make up less than 1.1% of the sample.

The chain is encoded by TRBV7-2 joined to TRBJ1-5; the D gene remains uncertain. This receptor was identified in a middle-aged woman in good health and CMV-seronegative. Sequenced sample: PBMCs. The CDR3 is CASSLNGYSNQPQHF. The DNA is TGTGCCAGCAGCCTCAACGGTTATAGCAATCAGCCCCAGCATTTT.